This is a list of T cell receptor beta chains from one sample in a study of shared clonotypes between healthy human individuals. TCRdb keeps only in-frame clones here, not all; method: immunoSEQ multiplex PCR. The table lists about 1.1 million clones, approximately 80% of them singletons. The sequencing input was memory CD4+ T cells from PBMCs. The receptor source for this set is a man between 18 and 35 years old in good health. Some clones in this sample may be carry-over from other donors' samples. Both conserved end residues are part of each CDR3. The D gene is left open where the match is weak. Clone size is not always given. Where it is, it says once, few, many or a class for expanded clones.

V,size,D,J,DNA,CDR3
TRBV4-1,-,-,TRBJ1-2,TGCGCCAGCAGCCTGACCGAGAACTATGGCTACACCTTC,CASSLTENYGYTF
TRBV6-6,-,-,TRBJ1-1,TGTGCCAGCAGCACCCTGGGACGGAACACTGAAGCTTTCTTT,CASSTLGRNTEAFF
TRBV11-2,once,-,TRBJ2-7,TGTGCCAGCAGCTTAGTACAGTCCTACGAGCAGTACTTC,CASSLVQSYEQYF
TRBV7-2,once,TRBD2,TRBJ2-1,TGTGCCAGCAGCCGTACGACTAGCGGATACAATGAGCAGTTCTTC,CASSRTTSGYNEQFF
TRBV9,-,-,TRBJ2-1,TGTGCCAGCAGCGTAGGTTATCGGCAAACTGGAGGTGAGCAGTTCTTC,CASSVGYRQTGGEQFF
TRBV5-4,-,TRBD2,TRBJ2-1,TGTGCCAGCAGCCGACGGACTAGCGGGTCCTACAATGAGCAGTTCTTC,CASSRRTSGSYNEQFF
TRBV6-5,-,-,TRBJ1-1,TGTGCCAGCAGGGCAAGGGAGGTAGCTTTCTTT,CASRAREVAFF
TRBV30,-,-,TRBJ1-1,TGTGCCTGGAGTGTACAAGGGTCCAGTCGAGCTTTCTTT,CAWSVQGSSRAFF
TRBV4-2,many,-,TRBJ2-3,TGTGCCAGCAGCCATGGGCTACCACCTAGCACAGATACGCAGTATTTT,CASSHGLPPSTDTQYF
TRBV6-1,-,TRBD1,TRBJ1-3,TGTGCCAGCAGGCCAGGGACAGGGGGTGGAAACACCATATATTTT,CASRPGTGGGNTIYF
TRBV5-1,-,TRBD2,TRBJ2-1,TGCGCCAGCAGCTTGGCGGGACTAGCGGGGGGCAATGAGCAGTTCTTC,CASSLAGLAGGNEQFF
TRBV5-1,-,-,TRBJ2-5,TGCGCCAGCAGCTTGAGCGGCCAAGAGACCCAGTACTTC,CASSLSGQETQYF
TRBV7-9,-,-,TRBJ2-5,TGTGCCAGCAGCTTAGGAGAGGAGGAGACCCAGTACTTC,CASSLGEEETQYF
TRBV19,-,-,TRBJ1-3,TGTGCCAGTAGTACCTCCCGAACGAACACCATATATTTT,CASSTSRTNTIYF
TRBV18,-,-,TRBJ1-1,TGTGCCAGCTCAACCCGAATGAACACTGAAGCTTTCTTT,CASSTRMNTEAFF
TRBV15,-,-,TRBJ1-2,TGTGCCACCAGCAGGGGGAGGGATCCATATGGCTACACCTTC,CATSRGRDPYGYTF
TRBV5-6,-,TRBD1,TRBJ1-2,TGTGCCAGCAGCTGGGGGACAGGGAACTATGGCTACACCTTC,CASSWGTGNYGYTF
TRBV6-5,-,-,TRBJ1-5,TGTGCCAGCAGTTACTCGGGAGGGGATCAGCCCCAGCATTTT,CASSYSGGDQPQHF
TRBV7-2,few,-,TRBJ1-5,TGTGCCAGCAGCTCCGCAGGGACGCCGGATGGGCCCCAGCATTTT,CASSSAGTPDGPQHF
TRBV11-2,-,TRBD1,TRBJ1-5,TGTGCCAGCAGCTGGGCCGGGACAGGGGCCCAGCCCCAGCATTTT,CASSWAGTGAQPQHF
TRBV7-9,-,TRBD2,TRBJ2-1,TGTGCCAGCAGCTCGATTGGGCGGGAGTCCTACAATGAGCAGTTCTTC,CASSSIGRESYNEQFF
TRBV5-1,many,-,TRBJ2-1,TGCGCCAGCAGCTTTACACAGGGCGGCAATGAGCAGTTCTTC,CASSFTQGGNEQFF
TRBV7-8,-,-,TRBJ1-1,TGTGCCAACAGCTTACTGGGAGGGACCACTGAAGCTTTCTTT,CANSLLGGTTEAFF
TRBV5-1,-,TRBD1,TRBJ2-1,TGCGCCAGCAGCCCCGGGACAGGGGGAAGCAATGAGCAGTTCTTC,CASSPGTGGSNEQFF
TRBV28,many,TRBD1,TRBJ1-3,TGTGCCAGCAGTGTTGGACAGGGACACACCATATATTTT,CASSVGQGHTIYF
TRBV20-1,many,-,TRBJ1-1,TGCAGTGCTAGAGGAGGGTCTGAAGCTTTCTTT,CSARGGSEAFF
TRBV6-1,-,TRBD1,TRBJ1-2,TGTGCCAGCAGCGACAGGGGGCACGACTATGGCTACACCTTC,CASSDRGHDYGYTF
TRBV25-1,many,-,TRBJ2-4,TGTGCCAGCAGTGAATTTCGAGGGGACAAAAACATTCAGTACTTC,CASSEFRGDKNIQYF
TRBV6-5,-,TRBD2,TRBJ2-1,TGTGCCAGCAGTTTCCGGCCGGGACTAGCGGGAGAGGGGCAGTTCTTC,CASSFRPGLAGEGQFF
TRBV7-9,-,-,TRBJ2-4,TGTGCCAGCAGCTTATCTATGCAAACAGGGTTAGCCAAAAACATTCAGTACTTC,CASSLSMQTGLAKNIQYF
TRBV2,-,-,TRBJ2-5,TGTGCCAGTAGACTAAATCGGGAGACCCAGTACTTC,CASRLNRETQYF
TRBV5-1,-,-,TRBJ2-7,TGCGCCAGCAGAGCCGACGTACGGGGCTACGAGCAGTACTTC,CASRADVRGYEQYF
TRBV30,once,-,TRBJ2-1,TGTGCCTGGAGTGTACTTGCGGGAAAAAATGAGCAGTTCTTC,CAWSVLAGKNEQFF
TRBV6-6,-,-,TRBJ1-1,TGTGCCAGCGAGCGTGCGATGAACACTGAAGCTTTCTTT,CASERAMNTEAFF
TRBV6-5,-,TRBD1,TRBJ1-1,TGTGCCAGCAGTGACAGGGGAAGGGAAGCTTTCTTT,CASSDRGREAFF
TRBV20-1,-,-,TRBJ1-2,TGCAGTGCAGAGGCGGAGAGCTACACCTTC,CSAEAESYTF
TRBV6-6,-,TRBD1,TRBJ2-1,TGTGCCAGCAGTTACTCGTCCAGGGGGAGCCCTGAGCAGTTCTTC,CASSYSSRGSPEQFF
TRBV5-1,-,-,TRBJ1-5,TGCGCCAGCAGCTTGGGGCAAGAGCAGCCCCAGCATTTT,CASSLGQEQPQHF
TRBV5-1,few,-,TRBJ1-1,TGCGCCAGCAGCTTCGGCCCCATGAACACTGAAGCTTTCTTT,CASSFGPMNTEAFF
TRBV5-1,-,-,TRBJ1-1,TGCGCCAGCAGCTTGGAGCGGGGAACTGAAGCTTTCTTT,CASSLERGTEAFF
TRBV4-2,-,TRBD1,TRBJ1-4,TGTGCCAGCAGCCAAGAAGGGGGCACTAATGAAAAACTGTTTTTT,CASSQEGGTNEKLFF
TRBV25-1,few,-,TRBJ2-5,TGTGCCAGCAGTGCCCCCGGGTCAGTGGGGGAGACCCAGTACTTC,CASSAPGSVGETQYF
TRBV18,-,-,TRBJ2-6,TGTGCCAGCTCACCACTCACATCTGCGGCCAACGTCCTGACTTTC,CASSPLTSAANVLTF
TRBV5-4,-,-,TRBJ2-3,TGTGCCAGCAGCGAGGGAGCGGGCACAGATACGCAGTATTTT,CASSEGAGTDTQYF
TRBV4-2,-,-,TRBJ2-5,TGTGCCAGCAGCCAAGAGAGCGCCCTCCAAGGGGAGACCCAGTACTTC,CASSQESALQGETQYF
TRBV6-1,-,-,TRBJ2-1,TGTGCCAGCCAAGAAGGGTCAGAGAGCATGTTCTTC,CASQEGSESMFF
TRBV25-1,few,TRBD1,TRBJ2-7,TGTGCCAGCAGCAGGGACAGGGTCTACGAGCAGTACTTC,CASSRDRVYEQYF
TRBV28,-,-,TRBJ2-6,TGTGCCAGCAATGGGGCGTTAGCTGGGGCCAACGTCCTGACTTTC,CASNGALAGANVLTF
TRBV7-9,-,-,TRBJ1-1,TGTGCCAGCAGCTTAGAAGTGGGGACGGGATTCTTT,CASSLEVGTGFF
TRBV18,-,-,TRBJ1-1,TGTGCCAGCTCACCCCCCGGACGGTCTGAAGCTTTCTTT,CASSPPGRSEAFF
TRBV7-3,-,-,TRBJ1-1,TGTGCCAGCAGCCCCCGAGGGAACACTGAAGCTTTCTTT,CASSPRGNTEAFF
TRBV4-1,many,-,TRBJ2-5,TGCGCCAGCAGCCATGGCCGCGGGGTGGGGGAGACCCAGTACTTC,CASSHGRGVGETQYF
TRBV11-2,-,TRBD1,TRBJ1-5,TGTGCCAGCAGCCCGGACAGGGTACAGCCCCAGCATTTT,CASSPDRVQPQHF
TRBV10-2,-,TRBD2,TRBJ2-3,TGCGCCAGCAGTGAGTCATTGGCGGGAGTGGCTACGCAGTATTTT,CASSESLAGVATQYF
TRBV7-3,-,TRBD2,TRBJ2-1,TGTGCCAGCAGCACCAGAGGTGTAGCGGGCCAAAGGAGCTCCTACAATGAGCAGTTCTTC,CASSTRGVAGQRSSYNEQFF